This T cell receptor (beta chain) was sequenced for a study of cytomegalovirus exposure and HLA in healthy donors. With 60 Vbeta and 13 Jbeta primers, the PCR was carried out. Sequenced by immunoSEQ multiplex PCR; TCRdb stores in-frame clones only, minus some. The data show roughly 190,000 clones, with about three quarters seen just once and roughly 3% held by the top ten. The TCR comes from a female donor in good health and CMV-seronegative. The sequencing sample was made of PBMCs.

The CDR3 coding sequence is TGTGCCAGTAGTATAAGGACAGGGGGCCCAGATCAGCCCCAGCATTTT. Residues: CASSIRTGGPDQPQHF. The J gene is TRBJ1-5, the V gene TRBV19; 11 bases map to TRBD1. Per germline, CDR1 LNHDA and CDR2 SQIVND (reference sequence). This CDR3 spans 16 amino acids. Trimming cost V 2 bases and J 5 bases; bases outside gene matches: 5.